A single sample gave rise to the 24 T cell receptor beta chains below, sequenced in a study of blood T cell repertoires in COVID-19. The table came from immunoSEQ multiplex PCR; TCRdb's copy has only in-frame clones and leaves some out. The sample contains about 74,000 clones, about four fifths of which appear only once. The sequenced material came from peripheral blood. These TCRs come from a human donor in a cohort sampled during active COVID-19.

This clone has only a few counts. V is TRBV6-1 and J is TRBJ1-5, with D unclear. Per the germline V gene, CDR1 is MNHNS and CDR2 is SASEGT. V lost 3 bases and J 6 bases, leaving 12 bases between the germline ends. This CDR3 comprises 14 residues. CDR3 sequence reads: CASSDGIILQPQHF. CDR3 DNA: TGTGCCAGCAGTGACGGGATAATCCTTCAGCCCCAGCATTTT.

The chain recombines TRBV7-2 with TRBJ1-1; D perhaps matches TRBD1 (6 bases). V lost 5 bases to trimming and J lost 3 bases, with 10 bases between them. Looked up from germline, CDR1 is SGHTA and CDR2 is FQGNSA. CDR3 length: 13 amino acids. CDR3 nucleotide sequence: TGTGCCAGCAGCCCCACAGGGTACACTGAAGCTTTCTTT. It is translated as CASSPTGYTEAFF.

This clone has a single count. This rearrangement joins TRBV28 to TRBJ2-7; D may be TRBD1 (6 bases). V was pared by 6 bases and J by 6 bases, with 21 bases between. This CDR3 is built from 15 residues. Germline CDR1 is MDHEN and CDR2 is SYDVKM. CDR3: CASRPQGSQLREQYF. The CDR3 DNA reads TGTGCCAGCAGGCCACAGGGTTCCCAGTTACGCGAGCAGTACTTC. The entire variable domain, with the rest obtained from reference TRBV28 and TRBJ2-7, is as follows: DVKVTQSSRYLVKRTGEKVFLECVQDMDHENMFWYRQDPGLGLRLIYFSYDVKMKEKGDIPEGYSVSREKKERFSLILESASTNQTSMYLCASRPQGSQLREQYFGPGTRLTVT.

DNA for the CDR3: TGCAGCGTTGACGGACAGGGAAGCTCTGGGGCCAACGTCCTGACTTTC. Translating it yields CSVDGQGSSGANVLTF. This chain uses TRBV29-1 with TRBJ2-6; 8 bases fit TRBD1. The CDR3 has 16 residues. Germline V gene lookup returns CDR1 SQVTM and CDR2 ANQGSEA. Trimming cost V 3 bases and J 0 bases; bases outside gene matches: 4.

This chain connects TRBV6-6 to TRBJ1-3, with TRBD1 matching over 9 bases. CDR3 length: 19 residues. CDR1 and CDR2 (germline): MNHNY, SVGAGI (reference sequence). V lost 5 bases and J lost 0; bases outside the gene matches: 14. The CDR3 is CASSQPGQGRLTSGNTIYF. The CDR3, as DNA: TGTGCCAGCAGTCAACCGGGACAGGGCCGACTTACCTCTGGAAACACCATATATTTT.

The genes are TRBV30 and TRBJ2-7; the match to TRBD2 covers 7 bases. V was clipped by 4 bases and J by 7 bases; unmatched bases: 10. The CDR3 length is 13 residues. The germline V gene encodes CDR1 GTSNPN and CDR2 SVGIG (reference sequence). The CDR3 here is CAWTLMEGGEQYF. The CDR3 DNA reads TGTGCCTGGACCCTAATGGAGGGAGGGGAGCAGTACTTC.

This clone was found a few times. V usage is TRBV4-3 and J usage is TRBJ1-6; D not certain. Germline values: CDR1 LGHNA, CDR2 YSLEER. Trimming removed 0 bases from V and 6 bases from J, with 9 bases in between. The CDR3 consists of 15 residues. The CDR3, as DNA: TGCGCCAGCAGCCAAGACAGAAGCGCTAATTCACCCCTCCACTTT. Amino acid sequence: CASSQDRSANSPLHF.

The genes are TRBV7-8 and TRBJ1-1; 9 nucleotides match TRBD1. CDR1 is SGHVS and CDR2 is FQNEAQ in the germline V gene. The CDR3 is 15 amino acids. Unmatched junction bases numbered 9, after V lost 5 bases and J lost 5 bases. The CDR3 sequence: CASSLLRQGETEAFF. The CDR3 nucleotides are TGTGCCAGCAGCCTCCTTCGACAGGGGGAAACTGAAGCTTTCTTT. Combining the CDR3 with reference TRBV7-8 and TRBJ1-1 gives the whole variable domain GAGVSQSPRYKVAKRGQDVALRCDPISGHVSLFWYQQALGQGPEFLTYFQNEAQLDKSGLPSDRFFAERPEGSVSTLKIQRTQQEDSAVYLCASSLLRQGETEAFFGQGTRLTVV.

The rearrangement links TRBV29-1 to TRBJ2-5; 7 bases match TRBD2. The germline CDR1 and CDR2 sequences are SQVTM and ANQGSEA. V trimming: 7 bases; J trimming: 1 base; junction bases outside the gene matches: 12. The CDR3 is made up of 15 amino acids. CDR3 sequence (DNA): TGCAGCGCACCCCGGAGTAGCGGGCCCCAAGAGACCCAGTACTTC. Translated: CSAPRSSGPQETQYF.

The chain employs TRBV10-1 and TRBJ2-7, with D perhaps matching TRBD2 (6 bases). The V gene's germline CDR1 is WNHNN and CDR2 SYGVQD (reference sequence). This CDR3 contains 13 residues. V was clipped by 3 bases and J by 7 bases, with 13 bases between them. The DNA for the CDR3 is TGCGCCAGCAGTGACCCGGGAGTGGATGAGCAGTACTTC. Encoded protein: CASSDPGVDEQYF.

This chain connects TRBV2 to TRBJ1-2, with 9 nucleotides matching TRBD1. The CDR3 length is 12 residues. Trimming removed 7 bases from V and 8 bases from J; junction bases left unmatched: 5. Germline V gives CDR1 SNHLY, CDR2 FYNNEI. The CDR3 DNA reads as TGTGCCAGCATGACAGGGGGGGGCGGCTACACCTTC. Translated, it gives CASMTGGGGYTF.

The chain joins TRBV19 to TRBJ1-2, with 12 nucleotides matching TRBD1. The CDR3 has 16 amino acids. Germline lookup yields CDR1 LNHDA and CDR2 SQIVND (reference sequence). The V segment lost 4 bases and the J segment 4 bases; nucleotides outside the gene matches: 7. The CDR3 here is CASSKAGTGGLYGYTF. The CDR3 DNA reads TGTGCCAGTAGTAAGGCTGGGACAGGGGGCCTCTATGGCTACACCTTC.

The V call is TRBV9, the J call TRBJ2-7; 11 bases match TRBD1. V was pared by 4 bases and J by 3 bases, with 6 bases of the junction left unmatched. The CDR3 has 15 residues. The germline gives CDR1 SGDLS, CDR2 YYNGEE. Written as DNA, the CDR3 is TGTGCCAGCAGCTTCAGGACAGGGGGCAGCTACGAGCAGTACTTC. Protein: CASSFRTGGSYEQYF.

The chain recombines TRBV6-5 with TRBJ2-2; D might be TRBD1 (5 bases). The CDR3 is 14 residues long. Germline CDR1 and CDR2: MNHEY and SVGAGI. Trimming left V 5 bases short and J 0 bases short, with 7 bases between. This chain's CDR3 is CASSQGTNTGELFF. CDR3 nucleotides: TGTGCCAGCAGTCAGGGTACGAACACCGGGGAGCTGTTTTTT.

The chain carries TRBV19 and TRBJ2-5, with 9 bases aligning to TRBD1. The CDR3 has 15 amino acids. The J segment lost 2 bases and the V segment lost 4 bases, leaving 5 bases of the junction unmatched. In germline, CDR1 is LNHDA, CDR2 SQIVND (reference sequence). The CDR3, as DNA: TGTGCCAGTAGTACCCGGACAGGGGCGCAAGAGACCCAGTACTTC. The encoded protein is CASSTRTGAQETQYF.

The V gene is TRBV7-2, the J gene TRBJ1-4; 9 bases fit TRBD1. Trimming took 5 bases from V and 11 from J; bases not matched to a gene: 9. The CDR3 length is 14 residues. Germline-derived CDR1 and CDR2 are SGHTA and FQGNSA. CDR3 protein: CASSPGQGSGKLFF. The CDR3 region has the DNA TGTGCCAGCAGCCCGGGACAGGGAAGTGGGAAACTGTTTTTT.

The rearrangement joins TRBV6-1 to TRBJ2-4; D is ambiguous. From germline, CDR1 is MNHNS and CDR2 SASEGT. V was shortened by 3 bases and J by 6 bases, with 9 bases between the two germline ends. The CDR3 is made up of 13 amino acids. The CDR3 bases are TGTGCCAGCAGTGATGGCAGTGTAAACATTCAGTACTTC. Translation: CASSDGSVNIQYF.

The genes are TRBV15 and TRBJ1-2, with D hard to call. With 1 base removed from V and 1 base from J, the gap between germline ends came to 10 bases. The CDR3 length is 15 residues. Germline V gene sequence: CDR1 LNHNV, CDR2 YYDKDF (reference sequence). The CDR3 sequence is CATSRAGGLNYGYTF. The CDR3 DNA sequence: TGTGCCACCAGCAGAGCAGGCGGGCTTAACTATGGCTACACCTTC.

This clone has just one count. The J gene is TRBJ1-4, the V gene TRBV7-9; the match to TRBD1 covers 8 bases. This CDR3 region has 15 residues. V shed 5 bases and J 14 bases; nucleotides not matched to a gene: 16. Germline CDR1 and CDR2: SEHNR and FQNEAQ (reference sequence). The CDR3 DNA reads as TGTGCCAGCAGCACGACAGGGGCTATTGGTACTTGGCTGTTTTTT. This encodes CASSTTGAIGTWLFF.

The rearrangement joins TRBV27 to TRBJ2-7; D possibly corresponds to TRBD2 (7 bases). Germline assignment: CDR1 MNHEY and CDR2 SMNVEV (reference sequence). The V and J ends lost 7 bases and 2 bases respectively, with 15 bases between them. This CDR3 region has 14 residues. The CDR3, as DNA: TGTGCCAGCAAGGTCCAGCGGGACACCTACGAGCAGTACTTC. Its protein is CASKVQRDTYEQYF.

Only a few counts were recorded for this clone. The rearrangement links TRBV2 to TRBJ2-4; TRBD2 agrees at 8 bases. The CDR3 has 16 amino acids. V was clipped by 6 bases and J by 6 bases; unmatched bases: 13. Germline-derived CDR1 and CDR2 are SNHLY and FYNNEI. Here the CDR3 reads CASRAESGSSGNIQYF. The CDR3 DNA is TGTGCCAGCAGGGCCGAAAGCGGGAGCTCGGGAAACATTCAGTACTTC.

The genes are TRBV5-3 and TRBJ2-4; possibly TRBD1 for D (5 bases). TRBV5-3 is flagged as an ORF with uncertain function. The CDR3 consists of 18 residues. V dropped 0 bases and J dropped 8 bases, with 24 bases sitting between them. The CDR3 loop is CARSLERTTYGRRDIQYF. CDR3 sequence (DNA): TGTGCCAGAAGCTTGGAGAGGACAACTTACGGTAGGAGAGACATTCAGTACTTC.

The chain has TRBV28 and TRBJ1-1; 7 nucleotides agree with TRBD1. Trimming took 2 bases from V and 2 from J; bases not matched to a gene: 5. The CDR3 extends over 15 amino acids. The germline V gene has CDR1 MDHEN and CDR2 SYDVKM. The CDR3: CASSLARDSNTEAFF. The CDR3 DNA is TGTGCCAGCAGTTTAGCCCGGGACAGTAACACTGAAGCTTTCTTT.

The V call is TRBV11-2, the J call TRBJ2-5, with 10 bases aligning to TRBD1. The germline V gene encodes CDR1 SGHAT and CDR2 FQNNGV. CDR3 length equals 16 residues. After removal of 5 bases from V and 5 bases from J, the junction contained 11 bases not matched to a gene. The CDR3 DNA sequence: TGTGCCAGCAGCGACGTCGACAGGGGGCAACGGGAGACCCAGTACTTC. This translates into CASSDVDRGQRETQYF.